This T cell receptor beta chain was found in a study of blood T cells in healthy people across ages. Per sample, at least 5 micrograms of total RNA were extracted. A J-beta primer mix and a sample-barcoded 5' primer were used in a second PCR of roughly 6 to 11 cycles. MiXCR, run by TCRdb on the 5' RACE reads, gives a single entry per CDR3 protein. Among over 1,300,000 distinct CDR3 sequences listed, 45% to 70% were seen once. J lost 8 bases, V lost 6 bases, and 7 bases had no gene match. The CDR3 extends over 14 amino acids. Overall study findings and caveats: Unsorted PBMC input precluded a conclusive naive versus antigen-experienced comparison. A roughly linear age-dependent decrease characterized TCR beta diversity per million T cells.

In the case of this clonotype: The antigen is unknown.

Sequenced input: blood. This chain joins TRBV12-3 or TRBV12-4 and TRBJ1-6; 7 bases agree with TRBD1. The receptor's source is a man aged 18-30 years in good health. This chain's CDR3 is CASRTGPFDSPLHF. The CDR3 DNA is TGTGCCAGCAGGACAGGGCCCTTTGATTCACCCCTCCACTTT.